A single sample gave rise to the 9 T cell receptor beta chains below, sequenced in a study of T cells in localized non-small cell lung cancer. Sequenced by immunoSEQ multiplex PCR; TCRdb stores in-frame clones only, minus some. The table has about 46,000 clones, around 81% seen once. Sample: peripheral blood mononuclear cells, taken before any cancer treatment. These receptors were collected from a man aged 35-69 years with stage III lung adenocarcinoma.

The V call is TRBV7-2, the J call TRBJ2-3, with 14 bases lining up with TRBD2. V trimming: 1 base; J trimming: 5 bases; junction bases outside the gene matches: 8. CDR1 SGHTA and CDR2 FQGNSA come from the germline V gene. This CDR3 comprises 18 residues. CDR3 sequence (DNA): TGTGCCAGCAGCTTAGGGCGACTAGCGGGGGGGCCGAGAGATACGCAGTATTTT. Protein: CASSLGRLAGGPRDTQYF.

The chain has TRBV6-5 and TRBJ2-5; TRBD2 matches 14 bases. From germline, CDR1 is MNHEY and CDR2 SVGAGI. This CDR3 is built from 15 residues. The J segment lost 6 bases and the V segment lost 5 bases, leaving 5 bases of the junction unmatched. The DNA for the CDR3 is TGTGCCAGCAGTCCCGGGACTAGCGGGGGAAAGACCCAGTACTTC. It specifies CASSPGTSGGKTQYF.

This clone has a handful of counts. The CDR3: CASSLGGFYEQYF. The CDR3 coding sequence is TGTGCCAGCAGCTTGGGCGGGTTCTACGAGCAGTACTTC. The rearrangement uses TRBV5-6 and TRBJ2-7, with a possible D match to TRBD2 (5 bases). The CDR3 covers 13 residues. Germline V gene lookup returns CDR1 SGHDT and CDR2 YYEEEE. Trimming took 0 bases from V and 3 from J, leaving 7 bases between them. The complete variable domain, with remaining parts taken from reference TRBV5-6 and TRBJ2-7, reads DAGVTQSPTHLIKTRGQQVTLRCSPKSGHDTVSWYQQALGQGPQFIFQYYEEEERQRGNFPDRFSGHQFPNYSSELNVNALLLGDSALYLCASSLGGFYEQYFGPGTRLTVT.

The genes are TRBV30 and TRBJ2-1; D is unclear. V lost 4 bases and J lost 4, with 8 bases in between. Germline values: CDR1 GTSNPN, CDR2 SVGIG (reference sequence). This CDR3 spans 12 amino acids. The CDR3 sequence: CAWNAIYNEQFF. DNA of the CDR3: TGTGCCTGGAATGCGATATACAATGAGCAGTTCTTC.

DNA of the CDR3: TGTGCCAGCAGCGTAGTGTCTAGCGGGGAGGGTGAGCAGTTCTTC. The encoded protein is CASSVVSSGEGEQFF. The rearrangement joins TRBV9 to TRBJ2-1; 9 nucleotides match TRBD2. This CDR3 has 15 residues. The ends lost 0 bases at V and 9 bases at J; junction bases unmatched: 7. The V gene's germline CDR1 is SGDLS and CDR2 YYNGEE.

The chain employs TRBV19 and TRBJ2-1; D might be TRBD1 (5 bases). Trimming removed 3 bases from V and 10 bases from J, with 13 bases in between. The germline V gene has CDR1 LNHDA and CDR2 SQIVND (reference sequence). This CDR3 comprises 13 residues. In DNA, the CDR3 is TGTGCCAGTAGTATGACAGAAGTGGGGGAGCAGTTCTTC. This translates into CASSMTEVGEQFF.

The rearrangement links TRBV7-9 to TRBJ2-7; 12 positions agree with TRBD2. CDR1 and CDR2 (germline): SEHNR, FQNEAQ (reference sequence). V lost 4 bases and J lost 1; bases outside the gene matches: 11. This CDR3 has 18 amino acids. In nucleotides, the CDR3 is TGTGCCAGCAGCTCTAGACTAGCGGGGGCCATCGGGTCCTACGAGCAGTACTTC. Translation gives CASSSRLAGAIGSYEQYF.

In its sample, this clone was seen a few times. The chain recombines TRBV19 with TRBJ2-7, with 7 bases that match TRBD2. The V gene end was trimmed by 3 bases and the J gene end by 7 bases; junction bases not matched to a gene: 12. Germline V gives CDR1 LNHDA, CDR2 SQIVND (reference sequence). The CDR3 covers 15 residues. The CDR3 DNA sequence: TGTGCCAGTAGTATCGGAGGGTCACTAGCGAGGGAGCAGTACTTC. Amino acids: CASSIGGSLAREQYF.

V is TRBV27 and J is TRBJ2-7, with D maybe TRBD2 (6 bases). This CDR3 has 15 residues. The germline V gene encodes CDR1 MNHEY and CDR2 SMNVEV (reference sequence). The V and J ends lost 2 bases and 6 bases respectively, with 17 bases between them. CDR3 amino acids: CASSLTSGGLGEQYF. The CDR3, as DNA: TGTGCCAGCAGTTTAACGTCCGGGGGTCTCGGCGAGCAGTACTTC.